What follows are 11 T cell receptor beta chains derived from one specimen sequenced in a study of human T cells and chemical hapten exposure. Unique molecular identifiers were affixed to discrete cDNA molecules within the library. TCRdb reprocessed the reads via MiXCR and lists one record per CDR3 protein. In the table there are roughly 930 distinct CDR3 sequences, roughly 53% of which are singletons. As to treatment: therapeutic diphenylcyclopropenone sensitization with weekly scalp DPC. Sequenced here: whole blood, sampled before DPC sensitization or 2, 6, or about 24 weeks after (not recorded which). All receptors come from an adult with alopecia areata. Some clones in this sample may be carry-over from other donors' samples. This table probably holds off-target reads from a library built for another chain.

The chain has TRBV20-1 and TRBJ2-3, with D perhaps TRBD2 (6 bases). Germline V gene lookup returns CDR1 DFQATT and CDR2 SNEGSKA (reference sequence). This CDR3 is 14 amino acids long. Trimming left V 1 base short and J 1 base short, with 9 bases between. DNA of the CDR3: TGCAGTGCTAGAGTAGCGGTGGGCACAGATACGCAGTATTTT. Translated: CSARVAVGTDTQYF.

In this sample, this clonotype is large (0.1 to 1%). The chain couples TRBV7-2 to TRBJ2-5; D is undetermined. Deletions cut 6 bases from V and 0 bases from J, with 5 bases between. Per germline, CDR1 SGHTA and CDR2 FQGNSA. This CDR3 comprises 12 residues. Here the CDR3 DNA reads TGTGCCAGCAGGACATACCAAGAGACCCAGTACTTC. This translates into CASRTYQETQYF.

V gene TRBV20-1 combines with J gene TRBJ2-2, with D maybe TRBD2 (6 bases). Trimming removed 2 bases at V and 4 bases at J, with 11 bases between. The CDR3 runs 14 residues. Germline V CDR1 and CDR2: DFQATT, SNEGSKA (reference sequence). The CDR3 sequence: CSARSHGGTGELFF. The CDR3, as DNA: TGCAGTGCTAGATCACACGGGGGCACCGGGGAGCTGTTTTTT.

The DNA for the CDR3 is TGCAGTGTGGCAGAACCCTACGAGCAGTACTTC. It translates to CSVAEPYEQYF. V usage is TRBV29-1 and J usage is TRBJ2-7; no clear D. This CDR3 has 11 amino acids. Germline V gene lookup returns CDR1 SQVTM and CDR2 ANQGSEA.

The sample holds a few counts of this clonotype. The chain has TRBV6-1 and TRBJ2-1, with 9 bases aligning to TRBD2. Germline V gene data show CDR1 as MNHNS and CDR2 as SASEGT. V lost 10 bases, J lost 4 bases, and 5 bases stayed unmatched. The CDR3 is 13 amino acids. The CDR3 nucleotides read TGTGCCACCCAGCGGGGGGCTTACAATGAGCAGTTCTTC. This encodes CATQRGAYNEQFF.

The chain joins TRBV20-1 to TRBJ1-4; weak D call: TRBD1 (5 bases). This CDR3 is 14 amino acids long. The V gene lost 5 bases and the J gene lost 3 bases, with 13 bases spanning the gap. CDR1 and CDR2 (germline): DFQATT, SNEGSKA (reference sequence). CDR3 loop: CSALTRASNEKLFF. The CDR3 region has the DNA TGCAGTGCTTTAACCAGGGCTTCTAATGAAAAACTGTTTTTT.

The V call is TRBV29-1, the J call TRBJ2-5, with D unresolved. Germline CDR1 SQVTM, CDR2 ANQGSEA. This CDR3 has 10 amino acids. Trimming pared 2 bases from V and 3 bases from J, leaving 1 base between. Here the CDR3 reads CSVEKETQYF. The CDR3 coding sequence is TGCAGCGTTGAAAAAGAGACCCAGTACTTC.

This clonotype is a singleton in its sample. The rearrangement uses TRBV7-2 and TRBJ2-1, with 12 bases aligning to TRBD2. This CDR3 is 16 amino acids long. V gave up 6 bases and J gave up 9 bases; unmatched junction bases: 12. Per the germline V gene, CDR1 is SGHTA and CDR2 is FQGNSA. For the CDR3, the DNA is TGTGCCAGCAGACCCGCGACTAGCGGGAGATCTGGTGAGCAGTTCTTC. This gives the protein CASRPATSGRSGEQFF.

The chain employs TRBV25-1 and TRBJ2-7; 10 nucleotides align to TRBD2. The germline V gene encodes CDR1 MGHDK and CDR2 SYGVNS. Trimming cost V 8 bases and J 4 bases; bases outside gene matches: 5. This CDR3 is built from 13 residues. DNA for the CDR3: TGTGCCAGCTCCGGGACTAGCGCGTACGAGCAGTACTTC. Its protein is CASSGTSAYEQYF.

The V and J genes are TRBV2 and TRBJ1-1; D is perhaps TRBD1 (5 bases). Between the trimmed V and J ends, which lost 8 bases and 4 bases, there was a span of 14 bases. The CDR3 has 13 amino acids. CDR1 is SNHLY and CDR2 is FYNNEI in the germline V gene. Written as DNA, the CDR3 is TGTGCCAGCCGGTGGGGGGAAGGCACTGAAGCTTTCTTT. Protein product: CASRWGEGTEAFF.

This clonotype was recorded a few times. As DNA, the CDR3 is TGTGCCAGCGGATTCGGACTAGCGGGAGTCGAGCAGTACTTC. It yields the protein CASGFGLAGVEQYF. The rearrangement links TRBV7-2 to TRBJ2-7, with TRBD2 matching 13 bases. Trimming took 8 bases from V and 6 from J; bases not matched to a gene: 7. This CDR3 is 14 amino acids long. In germline, CDR1 is SGHTA, CDR2 FQGNSA.